This TCR beta chain was identified in a study of cytomegalovirus exposure and HLA in healthy donors. This CDR3 comprises 13 residues. The germline V gene has CDR1 MNHEY and CDR2 SMNVEV (reference sequence). Trimming shortened V by 2 bases and J by 3 bases, and 8 bases separated the two germline ends. The PCR contained 60 Vbeta and 13 Jbeta primers. This table comes from immunoSEQ multiplex PCR, and its TCRdb copy is limited to in-frame clones, with some not included. This table has roughly 240,000 clones, around 80% appearing once. The sequenced sample was PBMCs. The chain has TRBV27 and TRBJ2-7; D perhaps matches TRBD1 (6 bases). This TCR derives from a boy aged 5-17 years in good health and CMV-seronegative. In nucleotides, the CDR3 is TGTGCCAGCAGTTTAGGGGGCTTCTACGAGCAGTACTTC. This codes for CASSLGGFYEQYF.